Here is one T cell receptor (beta chain) with its context. What it binds is not known. Germline V lookup: CDR1 SGDLS, CDR2 YYNGEE. The CDR3 sequence is 14 residues long. V was trimmed by 0 bases and J by 6 bases, leaving 10 bases between them. Each CDR3 protein gets one entry after TCRdb re-called the 5' RACE reads with MiXCR. The sample records 400,000 to 500,000 distinct CDR3 sequences, more than 20% being singletons. The data are from a study of T-cell memory formation after mild COVID-19. Study results and caveats: Second-wave clones reaching peak frequency on day 37 lacked confirmed SARS-CoV-2 specificity. Most CD4+ clones that shrank were in CM and EM, while CD8+ ones turned up in EMRA. Balance between CD4 and CD8 was seen in clones contracting day 15 to 85, and a CD4+ lean was seen in later expanders.

The rearrangement links TRBV9 to TRBJ2-1, with D tentatively TRBD2 (5 bases). The receptor was isolated from an adult woman who had mild COVID-19 (a few samples of this study predate the infection). Cell type and time point are not known. Sequencing input: PBMCs or a T cell subset sorted from them (not recorded which). The CDR3 DNA follows: TGTGCCAGCAGCGTAGGCAGCGGCGGCAATGAGCAGTTCTTC. It is translated as CASSVGSGGNEQFF.